This T cell receptor beta chain derives from a study of type 1 and type 2 diabetes patients. Study-level results: In type 2 diabetes, highly-expanded CD4+ clones took a median around 4% of reads.

The PCR template was genomic DNA. Multiplex PCR with 30 forward and 13 reverse primers amplified the TCR beta CDR3. TCRdb fed the multiplex PCR reads into MiXCR, producing one record per CDR3 protein. The sample yields 250,000 to 300,000 distinct CDR3 sequences, over 45% seen once. This clonotype was seen only once. What it binds is not known. V dropped 6 bases and J dropped 5; count of bases not matched to a gene: 12. This CDR3 contains 16 residues. Sequenced sample: peripheral blood mononuclear cells (PBMCs). The receptor was derived from a man younger than 30 with type 2 diabetes. V and J are TRBV12-3 or TRBV12-4 and TRBJ2-2, with 7 nucleotides matching TRBD1. In DNA, the CDR3 is TGTGCCAGCAGCCAACTGACAGGGAGTGGTACCGGGGAGCTGTTTTTT. This gives the protein CASSQLTGSGTGELFF.